Below are 13 T cell receptor beta chains sequenced from a single sample in a study of blood T cell repertoires in COVID-19. Measured with immunoSEQ multiplex PCR; TCRdb has only the in-frame clones, and not every one. The sample includes 110,000 or so clones, about 85% seen only once; the top ten take about 13%. Sequencing used peripheral blood. These receptors were collected from a human donor in a cohort sampled during active COVID-19.

The J gene is TRBJ2-1, the V gene TRBV11-2, with TRBD1 as a possible D gene (6 bases). Germline CDR1 is SGHAT and CDR2 is FQNNGV. The V end lost 4 bases, the J end lost 8 bases, and 18 bases lay between the germline ends. The CDR3 totals 15 residues. The CDR3 DNA follows: TGTGCCAGCAGCTCACAACCGATACAGGGCGATGAGCAGTTCTTC. Protein: CASSSQPIQGDEQFF.

The chain joins TRBV19 to TRBJ2-7, with TRBD1 identical over 10 bases. The J segment lost 4 bases and the V segment lost 3 bases, leaving 9 bases of the junction unmatched. Germline V gene data show CDR1 as LNHDA and CDR2 as SQIVND (reference sequence). CDR3 length: 16 amino acids. CDR3 region: CASSISPGTGVYEQYF. The DNA of the CDR3 is TGTGCCAGTAGTATCTCCCCCGGGACAGGGGTATACGAGCAGTACTTC.

Only a few counts were recorded for this clone. The chain joins TRBV7-9 to TRBJ1-6; D unresolved. The CDR3 contains 13 residues. V was cut by 5 bases and J by 7 bases, with 9 bases left in between. The germline gives CDR1 SEHNR, CDR2 FQNEAQ (reference sequence). The CDR3 reads CASSPGSNSPLHF. The CDR3 coding sequence is TGTGCCAGCAGCCCCGGGAGCAATTCACCCCTCCACTTT. The whole variable domain, remainder taken from reference TRBV7-9 and TRBJ1-6, is DTGVSQNPRHKITKRGQNVTFRCDPISEHNRLYWYRQTLGQGPEFLTYFQNEAQLEKSRLLSDRFSAERPKGSFSTLEIQRTEQGDSAMYLCASSPGSNSPLHFGNGTRLTVT.

The table lists this clone with a count of one. This chain joins TRBV6-2 or TRBV6-3 and TRBJ2-1, with a possible D match to TRBD1 (5 bases). Trimming removed 4 bases from V and 2 bases from J, with 12 bases in between. CDR1 is MNHEY, CDR2 SVGEGT, per germline. The CDR3 is 15 residues long. DNA of the CDR3: TGTGCCAGCAGTTCGGCAGGGATAACCTACAATGAGCAGTTCTTC. It yields the protein CASSSAGITYNEQFF.

The chain uses TRBV3-1 (or the pseudogene TRBV3-2) and TRBJ1-5, with D unresolved. The V gene lost 5 bases and the J gene lost 2 bases, with 7 bases spanning the gap. From germline, CDR1 is LGHDT and CDR2 YNNKEL (reference sequence). The CDR3 is 13 residues long. CDR3: CASSLQRNQPQHF. CDR3 coding DNA: TGTGCCAGCAGCTTACAGCGCAATCAGCCCCAGCATTTT.

The rearrangement links TRBV11-2 to TRBJ2-1; 9 bases agree with TRBD2. The CDR3 runs 14 residues. The germline gives CDR1 SGHAT, CDR2 FQNNGV. The V and J ends lost 4 bases and 9 bases, in that order; junction bases with no gene match: 7. CDR3 coding DNA: TGTGCCAGCAGCTCCCAGGCGGGGGGGAGTGAGCAGTTCTTC. Its translation: CASSSQAGGSEQFF.

V usage is TRBV5-1 and J usage is TRBJ2-2; 9 nucleotides match TRBD2. The junction had 8 bases not matched to a gene; V was cut back by 1 base and J by 4 bases. Germline V gene sequence: CDR1 SGHRS, CDR2 YFSETQ. This CDR3 region has 17 residues. The CDR3 is CASSLNWRGGSTGELFF. CDR3 DNA: TGCGCCAGCAGCTTGAATTGGCGGGGGGGCTCCACCGGGGAGCTGTTTTTT.

The rearrangement joins TRBV7-2 to TRBJ2-1, with D perhaps TRBD1 (6 bases). CDR3 length: 13 residues. Germline CDR1 reads SGHTA; CDR2 reads FQGNSA. Trimming took 4 bases from V and 9 from J, leaving 13 bases between them. The DNA of the CDR3 is TGTGCCAGCAGCTCCCAACAGGGCTCTGAGCAGTTCTTC. As protein: CASSSQQGSEQFF.

V is TRBV11-2 and J is TRBJ2-7; possible D gene TRBD1, 6 bases. Trimming pared 2 bases from V and 2 bases from J, leaving 13 bases between. Looked up from germline, CDR1 is SGHAT and CDR2 is FQNNGV. This CDR3 region has 15 residues. CDR3 coding DNA: TGTGCCAGCAGCTTAAATGCAGGGGCGGCCTACGAGCAGTACTTC. Translation: CASSLNAGAAYEQYF.

This chain connects TRBV24-1 to TRBJ2-3; 8 bases match TRBD1. CDR3 size: 16 residues. The V segment lost 3 bases and the J segment 8 bases; nucleotides outside the gene matches: 12. Looked up from germline, CDR1 is KGHDR and CDR2 is SFDVKD. CDR3 in amino acids: CATSDQGQVPPGTQYF. DNA for the CDR3: TGTGCCACCAGTGATCAGGGACAGGTTCCCCCAGGTACGCAGTATTTT.

A few counts support this clone. CDR3 coding DNA: TGTGCCAGCAGTTACTCGCGTCTACTCTCTGGAAACACCATATATTTT. Its protein product is CASSYSRLLSGNTIYF. V usage is TRBV6-5 and J usage is TRBJ1-3, with D unresolved. V was cut by 0 bases and J by 0 bases, with 9 bases left in between. Germline loops: CDR1 MNHEY, CDR2 SVGAGI. This CDR3 is built from 16 residues.

The rearrangement uses TRBV6-5 and TRBJ2-7; 9 bases fit TRBD2. This CDR3 contains 15 residues. Germline CDR1 MNHEY, CDR2 SVGAGI. V lost 5 bases and J lost 0; bases outside the gene matches: 5. The CDR3 spells CASSTAGGISYEQYF. CDR3 coding DNA: TGTGCCAGCAGTACGGCGGGGGGGATCTCCTACGAGCAGTACTTC.

The J gene is TRBJ1-6, the V gene TRBV30, with D perhaps TRBD1 (5 bases). The CDR3 is made up of 14 amino acids. Trimming cost V 5 bases and J 7 bases, with 15 bases left between them. Germline values: CDR1 GTSNPN, CDR2 SVGIG (reference sequence). CDR3 protein: CAWGRGERNSPLHF. CDR3 DNA: TGTGCCTGGGGCCGGGGGGAACGGAATTCACCCCTCCACTTT.